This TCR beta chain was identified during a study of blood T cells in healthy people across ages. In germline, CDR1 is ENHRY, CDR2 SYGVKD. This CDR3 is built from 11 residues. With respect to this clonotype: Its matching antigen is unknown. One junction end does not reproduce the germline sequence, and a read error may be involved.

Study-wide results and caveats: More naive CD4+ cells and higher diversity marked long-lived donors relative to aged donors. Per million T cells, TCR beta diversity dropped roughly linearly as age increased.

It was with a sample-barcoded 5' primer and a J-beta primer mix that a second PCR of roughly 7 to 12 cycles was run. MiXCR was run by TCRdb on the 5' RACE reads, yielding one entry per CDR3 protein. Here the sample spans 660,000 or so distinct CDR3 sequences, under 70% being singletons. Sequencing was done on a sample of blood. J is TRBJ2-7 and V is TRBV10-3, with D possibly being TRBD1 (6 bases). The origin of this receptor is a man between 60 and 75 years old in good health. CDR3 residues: CAISGGHERYF. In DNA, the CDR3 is TGTGCCATCAGTGGGGGGCACGAGCGGTACTTC.